This T cell receptor (beta chain) was profiled in a study of T cell repertoires in cytomegalovirus infection. About the study: Recently identified HLA-C-restricted and well-studied HLA-B-restricted CMV epitopes were used. CMV infection and matching HLA type were both indicated by public TCR beta signatures.

In TCRdb, the reads were re-called with MiXCR into one record per CDR3 protein. Of about 110,000 distinct CDR3 sequences in the sample, around 31% were seen once. Germline V gives CDR1 SGHNT, CDR2 YYREEE (reference sequence). With 6 bases clipped from V and 3 bases from J, the junction kept 2 bases outside the gene matches. The CDR3 runs to 12 residues. Findings and caveats of the study: HLA-C-restricted, CMV-specific TCR beta clonotypes were dominant ex vivo. Carriage of CMV together with the relevant HLA was identifiable through cumulative public TCR beta family frequency.

In the case of this clonotype: What it binds is not known.

J is TRBJ1-1 and V is TRBV5-4; 7 bases line up with TRBD1. Sequencing was performed on CD8+ T cells from cultured PBMCs, taken from culture after CMV antigen stimulation. This clonotype was obtained from a human donor in good health (CMV status not recorded). Some clones in this sample may be carry-over from other donors' samples. The DNA of the CDR3 is TGTGCCAGCACCCAGGGGGACACTGAAGCTTTCTTT. It translates to CASTQGDTEAFF.